The clone carrying this T cell receptor beta chain was picked up a small number of times. Here immunoSEQ multiplex PCR was the method, and the copy in TCRdb shows in-frame clones only, minus some. Of approximately 46,000 clones listed, about three quarters were seen once; the top ten hold approximately 10%. The data are from a study of PD-1 blockade in classical Hodgkin lymphoma. The CDR3 extends over 15 amino acids. CDR1 is ENHRY, CDR2 SYGVKD, per germline. The ends were cut back, 6 bases at V and 0 bases at J, with 15 bases in the middle. All patients experienced relapse after autologous stem cell transplantation, and brentuximab vedotin exposure was variable.

The sample in question was peripheral blood mononuclear cells (PBMCs), obtained at baseline. The receptor's source is a human donor with classical Hodgkin lymphoma. The rearrangement joins TRBV10-3 to TRBJ2-7; D tentatively reads TRBD1 or TRBD2 (5 bases each). CDR3 residues: CAIRNRDEASYEQYF. CDR3 nucleotide sequence: TGTGCCATCAGAAACCGGGACGAGGCCTCCTACGAGCAGTACTTC.